The rows below give T cell receptor beta chains drawn from one sample of a study of T-cell reconstitution after alpha-beta-depleted transplantation in children. TCRdb processed the PCR reads anew with MiXCR; each CDR3 protein has one entry. The repertoire holds 600,000 to 800,000 distinct CDR3 sequences, with over 10% as singletons. The specimen comprised PBMCs, sampled before TCRalphabeta/CD19-depleted stem cell transplant. These receptors all come from a girl aged 2-10 years with congenital amegakaryocytic thrombocytopenia, due to receive a stem cell transplant. Each CDR3 is given with its conserved first and last residue. A D gene is named only where the DNA matches it firmly. Only part of the rows carry a size: once, few, many, or a class if the clone is expanded.

>TRBV20-1|many|TRBJ2-1|TRBD2
CSARDPAGAYNEQFF
TGCAGTGCTAGAGATCCAGCGGGAGCGTACAATGAGCAGTTCTTC
>TRBV4-1|few|TRBJ2-7|TRBD2
CAKLAGAYEQYF
TGCGCCAAACTAGCGGGAGCCTACGAGCAGTACTTC
>TRBV25-1|many|TRBJ2-7|TRBD1
CASSEGTGGYEQYF
TGTGCCAGCAGTGAAGGGACAGGGGGCTACGAGCAGTACTTC
>TRBV7-9|.|TRBJ2-5|TRBD1
CASSRKTGTGTQYF
TGTGCCAGCAGCCGGAAGACAGGGACGGGGACCCAGTACTTC
>TRBV11-2|few|TRBJ2-3|.
CASSLLQGWTDTQYF
TGTGCCAGCAGCTTACTGCAAGGGTGGACAGATACGCAGTATTTT
>TRBV29-1|many|TRBJ2-7|.
CSVEAAVSYEQYF
TGCAGCGTAGAAGCGGCTGTCTCCTACGAGCAGTACTTC
>TRBV24-1|few|TRBJ2-3|.
CATSDSRDTQYF
TGTGCCACCAGTGATAGTCGGGATACGCAGTATTTT
>TRBV7-9|few|TRBJ2-1|.
CASRRPTTSLFF
TGTGCCAGCAGAAGGCCGACGACATCTCTGTTCTTC
>TRBV7-9|few|TRBJ2-7|TRBD2
CASSLDSGRASDEQYF
TGTGCCAGCAGCTTAGATAGCGGGAGGGCCTCTGACGAGCAGTACTTC
>TRBV20-1|many|TRBJ2-1|TRBD2
CSANPSGAFYEQFF
TGCAGTGCTAACCCTAGCGGAGCATTCTATGAGCAGTTCTTC
>TRBV30|many|TRBJ2-2|.
CAWTDAGELFF
TGTGCCTGGACGGATGCCGGGGAGCTGTTTTTT
>TRBV7-2|few|TRBJ2-2|.
CASSLLGYTGELFF
TGTGCCAGCAGCCTACTCGGATACACCGGGGAGCTGTTTTTT
>TRBV30|few|TRBJ1-2|.
CAWNPGRGYGYTF
TGTGCCTGGAACCCCGGCAGGGGATATGGCTACACCTTC
>TRBV12-3/TRBV12-4|.|TRBJ2-7|.
CASSLVDAREQYF
TGTGCCAGCAGTTTAGTAGACGCGCGGGAGCAGTACTTC
>TRBV20-1|many|TRBJ2-7|TRBD2
CSAPGTSGGNREQYF
TGCAGTGCTCCCGGGACTAGCGGGGGGAATCGGGAGCAGTACTTC
>TRBV27|many|TRBJ2-7|.
CASSLTERAAYEQYF
TGTGCCAGCAGTTTGACTGAGCGGGCGGCCTACGAGCAGTACTTC
>TRBV19|.|TRBJ1-5|.
CASRRDFNQPQHF
TGTGCCAGTAGAAGGGATTTCAATCAGCCCCAGCATTTT
>TRBV12-3/TRBV12-4|.|TRBJ1-5|.
CASGSRGSGNQPQHF
TGTGCCAGCGGATCTAGGGGATCGGGCAATCAGCCCCAGCATTTT